Below, one T cell receptor (beta chain) is given with its context. The sequence runs out 3 residues before the end of the CDR3; the remainder is reconstructed from the germline J gene. Clones were sequenced by immunoSEQ multiplex PCR, and TCRdb holds only the in-frame ones, with some missing. The sample data list tens of thousands of clones. This sample was included in a study of T cells in women clearing cervical HPV infection. Germline loops: CDR1 KGHSH, CDR2 LQKENI. Trimming cost V 3 bases and J 0 bases, with 9 bases left between them. CDR3 size: 15 residues. The sequenced material came from blood buffy coat. The gene calls are TRBV18 and TRBJ2-4, with D perhaps matching TRBD1 (5 bases). The sequence came from a woman between 18 and 75 years old with a cervical HPV16 infection that either progressed to CIN3+ or cleared (not recorded which). The CDR3: CASSPDTGAKNIQYF. The sequenced CDR3 bases are TGTGCCAGCTCACCGGACACGGGAGCCAAAAACATT.